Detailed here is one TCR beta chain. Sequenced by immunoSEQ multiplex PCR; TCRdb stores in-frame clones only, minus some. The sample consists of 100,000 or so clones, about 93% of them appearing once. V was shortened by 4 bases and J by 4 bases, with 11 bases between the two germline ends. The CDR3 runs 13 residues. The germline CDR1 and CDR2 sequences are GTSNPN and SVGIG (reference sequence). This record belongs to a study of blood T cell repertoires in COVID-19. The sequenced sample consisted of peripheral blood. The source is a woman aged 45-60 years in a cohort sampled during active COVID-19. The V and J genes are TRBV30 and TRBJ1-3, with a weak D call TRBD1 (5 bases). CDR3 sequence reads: CAWTPGPGNTIYF. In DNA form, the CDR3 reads TGTGCCTGGACTCCAGGGCCGGGAAACACCATATATTTT.